This entry lists 11 T cell receptor beta chains sequenced from one sample in a study of OX40 agonist ivuxolimab in advanced cancers. The table came from immunoSEQ multiplex PCR; TCRdb's copy has only in-frame clones and leaves some out. The sample records fewer than 65,000 clones, approximately 87% being singletons. This specimen was CD4+ or CD8+ T cells sorted from blood, taken in a trial of the OX40 agonist ivuxolimab. These receptors were collected from an adult with an advanced solid tumor such as melanoma, head and neck, liver or kidney cancer.

Written as DNA, the CDR3 is TGTGCCAGCAGCAAAGGCTCGGGGGCCGGGGGTGTAACCCAGTACTTC. Amino acids: CASSKGSGAGGVTQYF. The chain couples TRBV13 to TRBJ2-5, with D perhaps assigned TRBD1 or TRBD2 (6 bases each). CDR1 PRHDT and CDR2 FYEKMQ come from the germline V gene (reference sequence). V lost 5 bases, J lost 8 bases, and 24 bases lay in between. CDR3 length equals 16 residues. Complete variable domain (other parts from reference TRBV13 and TRBJ2-5): AAGVIQSPRHLIKEKRETATLKCYPIPRHDTVYWYQQGPGQDPQFLISFYEKMQSDKGSIPDRFSAQQFSDYHSELNMSSLELGDSALYFCASSKGSGAGGVTQYFGPGTRLLVL.

The chain links TRBV10-2 to TRBJ2-5; 7 nucleotides match TRBD1. Trimming at V came to 9 bases and at J to 2 bases, leaving 6 bases not matched to a gene. The germline V gene has CDR1 WSHSY and CDR2 SAAADI. CDR3 length: 13 residues. The CDR3 coding sequence is TGCGCCAGTAAGGGACAGCCTCAAGAGACCCAGTACTTC. Protein product: CASKGQPQETQYF.

This clone appeared a single time. V and J are TRBV6-5 and TRBJ2-7, with D perhaps matching TRBD1 (5 bases). This CDR3 is 15 amino acids long. CDR1 and CDR2 (germline): MNHEY, SVGAGI. Deletions cut 0 bases from V and 4 bases from J, with 13 bases between. CDR3 region: CASSYSTEFRYEQYF. As DNA, the CDR3 is TGTGCCAGCAGTTACTCGACAGAGTTTCGTTACGAGCAGTACTTC.

This chain uses TRBV9 with TRBJ1-4; D is undetermined. The V end was cut by 0 bases, the J end by 5 bases, with 11 bases between. The CDR3 runs 15 residues. Germline V gene sequence: CDR1 SGDLS, CDR2 YYNGEE. CDR3 in amino acids: CASSVVGSRNEKLFF. The CDR3 DNA is TGTGCCAGCAGCGTAGTCGGCTCGCGGAATGAAAAACTGTTTTTT.

The chain recombines TRBV9 with TRBJ2-6; D call uncertain. V was shortened by 4 bases and J by 2 bases, with 13 bases between the two germline ends. CDR1 and CDR2 (germline): SGDLS, YYNGEE. The CDR3 totals 16 residues. The CDR3 nucleotides are TGTGCCAGCAGCTCACTCGCTGGCACTGGGGCCAACGTCCTGACTTTC. Its translation is CASSSLAGTGANVLTF.

This clone came up once. The gene calls are TRBV6-6 and TRBJ2-2; D is possibly TRBD1 or TRBD2 (6 bases each). Germline CDR1 reads MNHNY; CDR2 reads SVGAGI (reference sequence). This CDR3 spans 14 amino acids. Between the trimmed V and J ends, which lost 6 bases and 7 bases, there was a span of 15 bases. The DNA of the CDR3 is TGTGCCAGCAGACCAAGGGGGGAAGGCGGGGAGCTGTTTTTT. This gives the protein CASRPRGEGGELFF.

This clone was observed a single time. DNA for the CDR3: TGTGCCAGCAGCAACCTCCCAGTGGCCGAATTCGGGGACAATGAGCAGTTCTTC. It translates to CASSNLPVAEFGDNEQFF. This rearrangement joins TRBV25-1 to TRBJ2-1; a weak D match, TRBD2 (5 bases). The CDR3 is 18 residues long. In germline, CDR1 is MGHDK, CDR2 SYGVNS. The V end lost 6 bases, the J end lost 5 bases, and 26 bases lay between the germline ends.

The rearrangement uses TRBV18 and TRBJ1-1, with 8 bases identical to TRBD1. The CDR3 is 17 amino acids. The junction had 8 bases not matched to a gene; V was cut back by 2 bases and J by 0 bases. From germline, CDR1 is KGHSH and CDR2 LQKENI. DNA for the CDR3: TGTGCCAGCTCACCAGCGGAGACAGGGGTGTTGAACACTGAAGCTTTCTTT. It codes for CASSPAETGVLNTEAFF.

The chain uses TRBV6-5 and TRBJ1-2; no clear D. Trimming removed 0 bases from V and 3 bases from J, with 11 bases in between. The V gene's germline CDR1 is MNHEY and CDR2 SVGAGI. The CDR3 is 15 residues long. CDR3 in DNA: TGTGCCAGCAGTTACTCTATTATCGGAGACTATGGCTACACCTTC. Translating gives CASSYSIIGDYGYTF.

The V call is TRBV5-1, the J call TRBJ2-1, with D perhaps matching TRBD1 (6 bases). Trimming left V 0 bases short and J 8 bases short, with 12 bases between. This CDR3 contains 14 residues. The germline gives CDR1 SGHRS, CDR2 YFSETQ. CDR3 DNA: TGCGCCAGCAGCTTGGGACAGGCGGGCGATGAGCAGTTCTTC. Amino acid sequence: CASSLGQAGDEQFF.

The J gene is TRBJ2-5, the V gene TRBV4-1, with no clear D. The last part of the DNA fits TRBJ2-7 better; the J call may be wrong. The CDR3 length is 15 residues. CDR1 and CDR2 (germline): MGHRA, YSYEKL. The CDR3 protein is CASSQERHEGYEQYF. The CDR3 DNA reads as TGCGCCAGCAGCCAAGAGCGGCACGAAGGTTACGAGCAGTACTTC.